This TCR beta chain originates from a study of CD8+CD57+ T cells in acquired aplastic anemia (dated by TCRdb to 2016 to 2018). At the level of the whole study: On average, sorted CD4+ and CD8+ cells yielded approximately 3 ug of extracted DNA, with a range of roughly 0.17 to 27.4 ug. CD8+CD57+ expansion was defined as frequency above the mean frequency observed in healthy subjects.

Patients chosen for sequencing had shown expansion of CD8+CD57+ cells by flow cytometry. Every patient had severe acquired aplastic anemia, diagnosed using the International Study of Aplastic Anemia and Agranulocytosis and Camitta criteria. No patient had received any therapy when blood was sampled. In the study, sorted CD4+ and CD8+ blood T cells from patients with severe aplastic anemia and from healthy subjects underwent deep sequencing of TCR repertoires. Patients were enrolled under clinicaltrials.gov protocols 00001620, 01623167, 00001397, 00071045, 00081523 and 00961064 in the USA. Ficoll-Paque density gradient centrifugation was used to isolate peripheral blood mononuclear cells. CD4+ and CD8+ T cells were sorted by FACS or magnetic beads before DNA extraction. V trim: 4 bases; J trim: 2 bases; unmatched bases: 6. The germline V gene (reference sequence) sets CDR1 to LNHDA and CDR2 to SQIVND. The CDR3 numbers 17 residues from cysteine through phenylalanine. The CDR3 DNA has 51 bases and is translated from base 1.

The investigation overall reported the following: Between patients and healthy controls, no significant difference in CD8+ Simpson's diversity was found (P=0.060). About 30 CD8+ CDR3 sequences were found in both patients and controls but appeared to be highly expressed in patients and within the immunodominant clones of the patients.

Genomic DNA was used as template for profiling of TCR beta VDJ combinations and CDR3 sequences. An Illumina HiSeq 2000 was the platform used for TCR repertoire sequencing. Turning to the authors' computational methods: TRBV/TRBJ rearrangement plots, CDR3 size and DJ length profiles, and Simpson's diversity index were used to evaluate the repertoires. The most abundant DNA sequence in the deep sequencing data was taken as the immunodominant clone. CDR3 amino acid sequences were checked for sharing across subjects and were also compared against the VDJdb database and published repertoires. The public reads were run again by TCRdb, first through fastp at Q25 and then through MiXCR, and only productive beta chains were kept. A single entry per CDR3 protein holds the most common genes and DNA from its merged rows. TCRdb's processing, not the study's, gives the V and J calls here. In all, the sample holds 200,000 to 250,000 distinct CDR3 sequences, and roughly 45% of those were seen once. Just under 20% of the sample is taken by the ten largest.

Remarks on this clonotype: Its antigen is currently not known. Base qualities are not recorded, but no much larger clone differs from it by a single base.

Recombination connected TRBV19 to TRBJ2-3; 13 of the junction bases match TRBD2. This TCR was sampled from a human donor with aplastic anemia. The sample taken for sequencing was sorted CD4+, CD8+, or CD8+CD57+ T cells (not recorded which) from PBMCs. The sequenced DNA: TGTGCCAGTAGTACCCCGACTAGCGGGAGGCTCACAGATACGCAGTATTTT. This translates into CASSTPTSGRLTDTQYF.